The 16 T cell receptor beta chains reported below all come from one sample, sequenced in a study of T cell repertoires in cytomegalovirus infection. MiXCR, applied by TCRdb to the reads, yields one record per CDR3 protein. The table shows about 130,000 distinct CDR3 sequences, with almost 9% occurring only once. Sequencing was carried out using PBMCs. All receptors derive from a human donor in good health (CMV status not recorded). Some clones in this sample may be carry-over from other donors' samples.

In this sample, this clonotype turned up many times. The rearrangement joins TRBV28 to TRBJ1-1, with D unclear. From germline, CDR1 is MDHEN and CDR2 SYDVKM. This CDR3 has 11 amino acids. The CDR3 spells CATGRRTEAFF. The DNA of the CDR3 is TGTGCAACGGGGAGAAGGACTGAAGCTTTCTTT.

This clonotype was seen ten or more times. V is TRBV15 and J is TRBJ1-6; D unclear. Germline V gene lookup returns CDR1 LNHNV and CDR2 YYDKDF (reference sequence). Trimming left V 6 bases short and J 11 bases short, with 14 bases between. This CDR3 contains 13 residues. This chain's CDR3 is CATSGSLATPLHF. In nucleotides, the CDR3 is TGTGCCACCAGTGGTTCCCTAGCGACACCCCTCCACTTT.

This clonotype was counted a few times. The chain recombines TRBV29-1 with TRBJ2-5; 7 bases are shared with TRBD1. This CDR3 comprises 13 residues. The junction had 4 bases not matched to a gene; V was cut back by 2 bases and J by 4 bases. CDR1 is SQVTM, CDR2 ANQGSEA, per germline. CDR3 sequence reads: CSVEKGGSETQYF. CDR3 DNA sequence: TGCAGCGTTGAAAAAGGGGGCTCAGAGACCCAGTACTTC.

This clonotype was recorded many times. The V call is TRBV2, the J call TRBJ2-2, with a tentative D call TRBD1 (6 bases). Looked up from germline, CDR1 is SNHLY and CDR2 is FYNNEI. Trimming took 7 bases from V and 6 from J, leaving 15 bases between them. The CDR3 has 14 residues. CDR3 nucleotides: TGTGCCAGCAAGGAACAGGGAAACGCCGGGGAGCTGTTTTTT. Its translation is CASKEQGNAGELFF.

This clonotype was counted between two and nine times. The rearrangement uses TRBV11-3 and TRBJ2-2; 11 positions match TRBD1. Germline V gene sequence: CDR1 SGHNT, CDR2 YENEEA. V shed 5 bases, J shed 1 base, and the junction held 6 bases outside the gene matches. This CDR3 has 17 residues. CDR3 protein: CASSRTGGAGNTGELFF. The CDR3 nucleotides read TGTGCCAGCAGCAGGACAGGGGGCGCCGGGAACACCGGGGAGCTGTTTTTT.

There are a few counts of this clonotype. The rearrangement links TRBV2 to TRBJ1-2; D gene unclear. Between the trimmed V and J ends, which lost 4 bases and 3 bases, there was a span of 9 bases. Looked up from germline, CDR1 is SNHLY and CDR2 is FYNNEI. The CDR3 runs 13 residues. CDR3 nucleotide sequence: TGTGCCAGCAGTGCCCGGGGAGACTATGGCTACACCTTC. This translates into CASSARGDYGYTF.

This clonotype has ten or more counts. The chain links TRBV19 to TRBJ1-5; no reliable D call. V was cut by 2 bases and J by 6 bases, with 5 bases left in between. From germline, CDR1 is LNHDA and CDR2 SQIVND (reference sequence). The CDR3 spans 12 residues. The CDR3 sequence is CASSILGQPQHF. The DNA of the CDR3 is TGTGCCAGTAGTATACTGGGTCAGCCCCAGCATTTT.

The chain is built from TRBV7-9 and TRBJ1-1; TRBD1 is a possible D gene (5 bases). The CDR3 covers 14 residues. Trimming left V 5 bases short and J 2 bases short, with 12 bases between. From germline, CDR1 is SEHNR and CDR2 FQNEAQ (reference sequence). The CDR3 here is CASSGWDRNTEAFF. The CDR3 DNA reads TGTGCCAGCAGCGGATGGGACCGCAACACTGAAGCTTTCTTT.

This clonotype was picked up many times. This chain links TRBV28 with TRBJ2-5; 11 nucleotides line up with TRBD2. The CDR3 is made up of 15 amino acids. Germline V CDR1 and CDR2: MDHEN, SYDVKM. The trim removed 6 bases at V and 3 bases at J, leaving 6 bases unmatched. In nucleotides, the CDR3 is TGTGCCAGCAGCCGTAGCGGGGGGGGCGAAGAGACCCAGTACTTC. Its protein product is CASSRSGGGEETQYF.

This clonotype was picked up a small number of times. V is TRBV29-1 and J is TRBJ2-1; 11 positions match TRBD2. The length of the CDR3 is 13 residues. Germline V gene sequence: CDR1 SQVTM, CDR2 ANQGSEA. The CDR3 sequence: CSAIAGGYNEQFF. The DNA of the CDR3 is TGCAGTGCTATAGCGGGGGGGTACAATGAGCAGTTCTTC.

This clonotype was seen at least ten times. A clone one base away is much larger, so this may be a read error. The chain employs TRBV5-4 and TRBJ2-7; D gene unclear. The CDR3 extends over 11 amino acids. Per germline, CDR1 SGHNT and CDR2 YYREEE (reference sequence). Trimming cost V 4 bases and J 2 bases, with 4 bases left between them. The CDR3 here is CASSLPYEQYF. CDR3 nucleotide sequence: TGTGCCAGCAGCCTCCCCTACGAGCAGTACTTC.

CDR3 nucleotide sequence: TGTGCCAGCAGTGAAGTCTCCGGTAATGAAAAACTGTTTTTT. Its protein product is CASSEVSGNEKLFF. This chain connects TRBV2 to TRBJ1-4; D is uncertain. The V and J ends lost 1 base and 4 bases respectively, with 7 bases between them. Germline CDR1 SNHLY, CDR2 FYNNEI. The CDR3 is 14 residues long. Drawing the rest from reference TRBV2 and TRBJ1-4, the complete variable domain is EPEVTQTPSHQVTQMGQEVILRCVPISNHLYFYWYRQILGQKVEFLVSFYNNEISEKSEIFDDQFSVERPDGSNFTLKIRSTKLEDSAMYFCASSEVSGNEKLFFGSGTQLSVL.

The V gene is TRBV2, the J gene TRBJ2-5; 9 bases are shared with TRBD1. Germline V lookup: CDR1 SNHLY, CDR2 FYNNEI. V gave up 3 bases and J gave up 3 bases; unmatched junction bases: 2. This CDR3 comprises 14 residues. CDR3 loop: CASSDGTGKETQYF. In nucleotides, the CDR3 is TGTGCCAGCAGTGACGGGACAGGGAAAGAGACCCAGTACTTC.

This clonotype was seen at least ten times. The rearrangement uses TRBV4-2 and TRBJ2-7; D tentatively fits TRBD1 or TRBD2 (5 bases each). Trimming stripped 4 bases from V and 2 bases from J, with 9 bases between. There are 13 residues in the CDR3. The germline V gene encodes CDR1 LGHNA and CDR2 YNFKEQ. The chain's CDR3 is CASSPGPPYEQYF. Here the CDR3 DNA reads TGTGCCAGCAGCCCGGGGCCACCCTACGAGCAGTACTTC.

This clonotype came up many times. The chain is built from TRBV7-8 and TRBJ1-5; TRBD1 matches 8 bases. The V gene's germline CDR1 is SGHVS and CDR2 FQNEAQ. Trimming cost V 5 bases and J 5 bases; bases outside gene matches: 8. This CDR3 comprises 15 residues. Here the CDR3 reads CASSPITGGHQPQHF. The CDR3, as DNA: TGTGCCAGCAGCCCGATAACAGGGGGACATCAGCCCCAGCATTTT.

This clonotype was seen many times. The chain is built from TRBV6-1 and TRBJ2-7; the match to TRBD2 covers 7 bases. Looked up from germline, CDR1 is MNHNS and CDR2 is SASEGT. V was pared by 6 bases and J by 1 base, with 9 bases of the junction left unmatched. The CDR3 has 15 residues. The CDR3 DNA reads TGTGCCAGCAGCGAACCGGGACTAAAATCCTACGAGCAGTACTTC. Encoded protein: CASSEPGLKSYEQYF.